One and the same sample provided the 24 T cell receptor beta chains below, sequenced in a study of shared clonotypes between healthy human individuals. The data were produced by immunoSEQ multiplex PCR, yet TCRdb's version contains in-frame clones alone and is incomplete. The profile shows approximately 2,200,000 clones, roughly 91% of them singletons. CD8 cells regarded as naive lacked CD45RO, were positively chosen for CCR7, and omitted terminally differentiated effector memory CD45RA+ cells. The sequencing sample was made of naive CD8+ T cells from PBMCs. Receptors were obtained from a man between 18 and 35 years old in good health. Some clones in this sample may be carry-over from other donors' samples.

The V and J genes are TRBV5-1 and TRBJ2-5; a weak D match, TRBD1 (6 bases). This CDR3 region has 17 residues. Germline V CDR1 and CDR2: SGHRS, YFSETQ. V lost 0 bases and J 2 bases, leaving 17 bases between the germline ends. The CDR3 DNA sequence: TGCGCCAGCAGCTTGGCCGTTCAGGGGCCGGGGCAAGAGACCCAGTACTTC. As protein: CASSLAVQGPGQETQYF.

V usage is TRBV5-1 and J usage is TRBJ1-2; 8 bases align to TRBD1. The CDR3 runs to 14 residues. V was clipped by 0 bases and J by 5 bases; unmatched bases: 3. Germline CDR1 is SGHRS and CDR2 is YFSETQ. CDR3 in DNA: TGCGCCAGCAGCTTGGAGGGACAGGTTTATGGCTACACCTTC. It encodes CASSLEGQVYGYTF.

This chain joins TRBV2 and TRBJ1-1, with D unresolved. There are 14 residues in the CDR3. V lost 6 bases, J lost 0 bases, and 11 bases lay in between. From germline, CDR1 is SNHLY and CDR2 FYNNEI. The DNA for the CDR3 is TGTGCCAGCAGCGCCGGACGGTTGAACACTGAAGCTTTCTTT. This gives the protein CASSAGRLNTEAFF. The entire variable domain, with the rest obtained from reference TRBV2 and TRBJ1-1, is as follows: EPEVTQTPSHQVTQMGQEVILRCVPISNHLYFYWYRQILGQKVEFLVSFYNNEISEKSEIFDDQFSVERPDGSNFTLKIRSTKLEDSAMYFCASSAGRLNTEAFFGQGTRLTVV.

The V call is TRBV7-9, the J call TRBJ2-4; D gene unclear. The V gene lost 2 bases and the J gene lost 1 base, with 9 bases spanning the gap. The CDR3 extends over 15 amino acids. Germline lookup yields CDR1 SEHNR and CDR2 FQNEAQ (reference sequence). CDR3 sequence reads: CASSLSGWAKNIQYF. Written as DNA, the CDR3 is TGTGCCAGCAGCTTATCTGGCTGGGCCAAAAACATTCAGTACTTC.

V is TRBV10-2 and J is TRBJ2-1, with 11 bases aligning to TRBD2. In germline, CDR1 is WSHSY, CDR2 SAAADI. This CDR3 region has 14 residues. Trimming at V came to 6 bases and at J to 8 bases, leaving 6 bases not matched to a gene. The DNA of the CDR3 is TGCGCCAGCAGGGTAGCGGGAGGGTCGGATGAGCAGTTCTTC. Protein: CASRVAGGSDEQFF.

The chain recombines TRBV13 with TRBJ2-7; the match to TRBD1 covers 9 bases. V lost 8 bases to trimming and J lost 3 bases; unmatched junction nucleotides: 11. Germline V gives CDR1 PRHDT, CDR2 FYEKMQ (reference sequence). This CDR3 is built from 15 residues. The CDR3 reads CASAQSNRGHYEQYF. CDR3 coding DNA: TGTGCCAGCGCCCAGAGCAACAGGGGGCACTACGAGCAGTACTTC.

The J gene is TRBJ1-5, the V gene TRBV20-1, with TRBD1 as a possible D gene (5 bases). The CDR3 contains 10 residues. The ends were cut back, 7 bases at V and 5 bases at J, with 6 bases in the middle. Germline CDR1 reads DFQATT; CDR2 reads SNEGSKA (reference sequence). CDR3 protein: CSGGDQPQHF. CDR3 in DNA: TGCAGTGGGGGGGATCAGCCCCAGCATTTT.

The chain combines TRBV10-2 with TRBJ2-1, with D perhaps matching TRBD1 (7 bases). The CDR3 runs 15 residues. V was cut by 6 bases and J by 3 bases, with 15 bases left in between. Germline V lookup: CDR1 WSHSY, CDR2 SAAADI. CDR3 sequence: CASSGRGEFYNEQFF. CDR3 nucleotide sequence: TGCGCCAGCAGCGGCAGGGGGGAGTTCTACAATGAGCAGTTCTTC.

This chain links TRBV15 with TRBJ2-6; D is unresolved. The length of the CDR3 is 17 residues. V was cut by 0 bases and J by 0 bases, with 9 bases left in between. The germline gives CDR1 LNHNV, CDR2 YYDKDF (reference sequence). DNA of the CDR3: TGTGCCACCAGCAGAGATCTCCCGGTCTCTGGGGCCAACGTCCTGACTTTC. Translating it yields CATSRDLPVSGANVLTF.

The CDR3 nucleotides are TGTGCCAGCAGCGTAGACTCGGCCTCCCCAGATACGCAGTATTTT. Amino acids: CASSVDSASPDTQYF. The chain uses TRBV9 and TRBJ2-3, with D unclear. V lost 0 bases, J lost 4 bases, and 12 bases lay in between. The CDR3 consists of 15 residues. From germline, CDR1 is SGDLS and CDR2 YYNGEE. Using reference TRBV9 and TRBJ2-3 for the parts outside the CDR3, the full variable domain is DSGVTQTPKHLITATGQRVTLRCSPRSGDLSVYWYQQSLDQGLQFLIQYYNGEERAKGNILERFSAQQFPDLHSELNLSSLELGDSALYFCASSVDSASPDTQYFGPGTRLTVL.

The chain combines TRBV9 with TRBJ1-2, with a weak D call TRBD1 (5 bases). Germline V gives CDR1 SGDLS, CDR2 YYNGEE. This CDR3 has 16 residues. The V end was cut by 4 bases, the J end by 7 bases, with 23 bases between. CDR3 sequence (DNA): TGTGCCAGCAGCCCGAACTCTCCCGGCCGGGGGGGTGGCTACACCTTC. Amino acids: CASSPNSPGRGGGYTF.

This clone was picked up a small number of times. The chain employs TRBV28 and TRBJ1-5; tentatively, D is TRBD1 (6 bases). The V end was cut by 6 bases, the J end by 1 base, with 22 bases between. Germline V gene lookup returns CDR1 MDHEN and CDR2 SYDVKM. This CDR3 has 18 residues. CDR3 region: CASSVFPLPGGSNQPQHF. In nucleotides, the CDR3 is TGTGCCAGCAGCGTCTTTCCCCTTCCGGGGGGCAGCAATCAGCCCCAGCATTTT.

The chain employs TRBV5-1 and TRBJ1-3, with D possibly matching TRBD1 (5 bases). This CDR3 spans 17 amino acids. Germline CDR1 SGHRS, CDR2 YFSETQ. Trimming left V 0 bases short and J 0 bases short, with 13 bases between. CDR3 sequence (DNA): TGCGCCAGCAGCTTGGGCCAGGGCCCGTCCTCTGGAAACACCATATATTTT. Translation gives CASSLGQGPSSGNTIYF. The full variable domain, in which reference TRBV5-1 and TRBJ1-3 provide the parts outside the CDR3, is KAGVTQTPRYLIKTRGQQVTLSCSPISGHRSVSWYQQTPGQGLQFLFEYFSETQRNKGNFPGRFSGRQFSNSRSEMNVSTLELGDSALYLCASSLGQGPSSGNTIYFGEGSWLTVV.

The chain is built from TRBV4-2 and TRBJ1-5; no definite D call. Germline V lookup: CDR1 LGHNA, CDR2 YNFKEQ. The germline V and J ends were trimmed by 4 bases and 2 bases, with 15 bases remaining between them. CDR3 length: 16 amino acids. CDR3 loop: CASSPEEGERNQPQHF. CDR3 bases: TGTGCCAGCAGCCCGGAGGAGGGAGAGCGCAATCAGCCCCAGCATTTT.

The chain is built from TRBV19 and TRBJ2-2; a weak D match, TRBD1 (6 bases). CDR3 length equals 16 residues. Trimming pared 5 bases from V and 4 bases from J, leaving 17 bases between. Germline V lookup: CDR1 LNHDA, CDR2 SQIVND (reference sequence). The CDR3 loop is CASSFLTGPSTGELFF. The CDR3 nucleotides read TGTGCCAGTAGTTTCTTGACAGGCCCGAGCACCGGGGAGCTGTTTTTT.

This chain links TRBV18 with TRBJ1-2; the D gene is possibly TRBD1 (5 bases). CDR1 and CDR2 (germline): KGHSH, LQKENI. This CDR3 has 16 amino acids. Deletions cut 6 bases from V and 0 bases from J, with 17 bases between. The CDR3 region is CASSFEGPRSNYGYTF. In DNA form, the CDR3 reads TGTGCCAGCTCCTTCGAGGGGCCTCGATCTAACTATGGCTACACCTTC. Full variable domain (missing parts from reference TRBV18 and TRBJ1-2): NAGVMQNPRHLVRRRGQEARLRCSPMKGHSHVYWYRQLPEEGLKFMVYLQKENIIDESGMPKERFSAEFPKEGPSILRIQQVVRGDSAAYFCASSFEGPRSNYGYTFGSGTRLTVV.

V gene TRBV27 combines with J gene TRBJ2-5, with D tentatively TRBD1 (7 bases). Trimming removed 4 bases at V and 8 bases at J, with 32 bases between. Per germline, CDR1 MNHEY and CDR2 SMNVEV (reference sequence). The CDR3 consists of 19 residues. The CDR3, as DNA: TGTGCCAGCAGTTCAACGCGGTTGGATGGGAGGACAGGAGGGGGAACCCAGTACTTC. Translated, it gives CASSSTRLDGRTGGGTQYF.

This clone was found a few times. This chain uses TRBV11-2 with TRBJ1-1; 7 nucleotides line up with TRBD1. In germline, CDR1 is SGHAT, CDR2 FQNNGV. The CDR3 loop spans 11 amino acids. The CDR3 bases are TGTGTGACAGGGTATGGCACTGAAGCTTTCTTT. Translation gives CVTGYGTEAFF.

This chain uses TRBV10-2 with TRBJ1-2, with 9 bases lining up with TRBD1. This CDR3 comprises 14 residues. After removal of 3 bases from V and 5 bases from J, the junction contained 4 bases not matched to a gene. Germline V gene lookup returns CDR1 WSHSY and CDR2 SAAADI. The CDR3 is CASSDLTGGYGYTF. The CDR3 DNA is TGCGCCAGCAGTGACCTGACAGGGGGGTATGGCTACACCTTC.

The rearrangement links TRBV6-5 to TRBJ2-1; possibly TRBD1 or TRBD2 for D (5 bases each). The CDR3 extends over 14 amino acids. CDR1 is MNHEY, CDR2 SVGAGI, per germline. The ends were cut back, 8 bases at V and 6 bases at J, with 17 bases in the middle. DNA for the CDR3: TGTGCCAGCTCCCCCGGGACCCGCTCCAATGAGCAGTTCTTC. This encodes CASSPGTRSNEQFF.

The gene calls are TRBV27 and TRBJ1-2; no firm D call. Germline lookup yields CDR1 MNHEY and CDR2 SMNVEV (reference sequence). V lost 2 bases and J 6 bases, leaving 13 bases between the germline ends. CDR3 size: 14 residues. The CDR3 loop is CASSLSNSGNGYTF. As DNA, the CDR3 is TGTGCCAGCAGTTTAAGTAACAGCGGGAATGGCTACACCTTC.

The sample holds a few counts of this clone. Within the sample, other DNA sequences also encode this same CDR3. The V and J genes are TRBV29-1 and TRBJ1-1, with a weak D call TRBD1 (6 bases). The CDR3 has 10 residues. Trimming removed 4 bases from V and 8 bases from J, with 8 bases in between. Germline V gene lookup returns CDR1 SQVTM and CDR2 ANQGSEA. The CDR3 spells CSVVTGEAFF. CDR3 nucleotide sequence: TGCAGCGTTGTAACAGGGGAAGCTTTCTTT. The full variable domain, rest sourced from reference TRBV29-1 and TRBJ1-1, is SAVISQKPSRDICQRGTSLTIQCQVDSQVTMMFWYRQQPGQSLTLIATANQGSEATYESGFVIDKFPISRPNLTFSTLTVSNMSPEDSSIYLCSVVTGEAFFGQGTRLTVV.

The CDR3 DNA follows: TGTGCCAGCAGTTATTCCGAGAGCAATCAGCCCCAGCATTTT. Its translation: CASSYSESNQPQHF. The chain combines TRBV28 with TRBJ1-5; D not certain. The CDR3 runs 14 residues. CDR1 and CDR2 from the germline V gene are MDHEN and SYDVKM. Trimming took off 4 bases at V and 1 base at J, with 8 bases between the two ends.

This clone appeared a single time. For the CDR3, the DNA is TGTGCCAGCAGTGAAAATCGCATTGGACAGGGAGTTCGCCAGCCCCAGCATTTT. This encodes CASSENRIGQGVRQPQHF. This chain connects TRBV6-1 to TRBJ1-5; TRBD1 agrees at 8 bases. Unmatched junction bases numbered 16, after V lost 2 bases and J lost 7 bases. CDR1 is MNHNS, CDR2 SASEGT, per germline. This CDR3 is 18 amino acids long.